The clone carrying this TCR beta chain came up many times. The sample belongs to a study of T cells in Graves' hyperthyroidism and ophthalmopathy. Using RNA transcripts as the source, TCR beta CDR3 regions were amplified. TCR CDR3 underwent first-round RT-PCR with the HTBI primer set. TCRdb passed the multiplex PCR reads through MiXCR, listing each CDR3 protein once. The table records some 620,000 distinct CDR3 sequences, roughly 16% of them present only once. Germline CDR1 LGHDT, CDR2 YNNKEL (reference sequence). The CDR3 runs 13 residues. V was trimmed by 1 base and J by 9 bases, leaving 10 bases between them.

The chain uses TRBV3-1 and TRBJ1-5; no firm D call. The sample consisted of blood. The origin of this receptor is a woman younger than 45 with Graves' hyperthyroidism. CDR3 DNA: TGTGCCAGCAGCCAAGGTCCCTACGGGCCCCAGCATTTT. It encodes CASSQGPYGPQHF.